A selection of T cell receptor beta chains follows, all from one sample in a study of blood T cell repertoires in COVID-19. The assay was immunoSEQ multiplex PCR, and TCRdb's table has in-frame clones only and misses some. This table holds about 400,000 clones, around 90% found once. The specimen sequenced was PBMCs or T cells enriched from blood (not recorded which). Receptors were obtained from a middle-aged woman with acute COVID-19. The CDR3 runs from the conserved cysteine through the conserved F or W. D genes are given only for firm matches.

>TRBJ1-4|TRBD1|TRBV19
TGTGCCAGTAGTAAAACAGGGGGGAATGAAAAACTGTTTTTT
CASSKTGGNEKLFF
>TRBJ1-1|-|TRBV11-2
TGTGCCAGCAGCTTAGACAGGGTACGTACTGAAGCTTTCTTT
CASSLDRVRTEAFF
>TRBJ2-7|-|TRBV30
TGTGCCTGGAGTGTCAACGGGGGTTCCTACGAGCAGTACTTC
CAWSVNGGSYEQYF
>TRBJ2-7|-|TRBV19
TGTGCCAGTAGTCCGCGGACAGTTGCCTACGAGCAGTACTTC
CASSPRTVAYEQYF
>TRBJ2-5|-|TRBV24-1
TGTGCCACCAGTGCGCCCGGGGAGACCCAGTACTTC
CATSAPGETQYF
>TRBJ1-1|-|TRBV29-1
TGCAGCGTTCGTCGGGACACTGAAGCTTTCTTT
CSVRRDTEAFF
>TRBJ1-3|TRBD1|TRBV5-1
TGCGCCAGCAGCTCGGGACAGCCATCTGGAAACACCATATATTTT
CASSSGQPSGNTIYF
>TRBJ2-7|TRBD2|TRBV3-1/TRBV3-2
TGTGCCAGCAGCCAAGTGGGGGGGAGGAACGAGCAGTACTTC
CASSQVGGRNEQYF
>TRBJ1-1|-|TRBV7-8
TGTGCCAGCAGCTTATACGTAGAAGGGGCTGAAGCTTTCTTT
CASSLYVEGAEAFF
>TRBJ1-5|-|TRBV7-2
TGTGCCAGCAGCTTAGAATCCCTTAGCAATCAGCCCCAGCATTTT
CASSLESLSNQPQHF
>TRBJ2-7|TRBD2|TRBV18
TGTGCCAGCTCCGGTGGGACTAGCGGGGATCTGTACTTC
CASSGGTSGDLYF